This T cell receptor beta chain was documented in a study of human T cells and chemical hapten exposure. TCRdb re-called the 5' RACE reads through MiXCR, storing one row per CDR3 protein. This table holds 81,000 or so distinct CDR3 sequences, about 8.4% found once. Total RNA came from unfractionated whole blood. Looked up from germline, CDR1 is SQVTM and CDR2 is ANQGSEA. The CDR3 consists of 13 residues. This clonotype was observed many times. One end of the junction does not line up with germline, which may come from a read error. The rearrangement joins TRBV29-1 to TRBJ2-7; possibly TRBD2 for D (5 bases). This sequence originates from a male donor in good health. CDR3 DNA sequence: TGCAGCGTTCAAGAAGGGAGAAGCGGCGAGCAGTACTTC. Protein product: CSVQEGRSGEQYF.